What follows are 9 T cell receptor beta chains derived from one specimen sequenced in a study of cytomegalovirus exposure and HLA in healthy donors. Primers: 60 Vbeta forward and 13 Jbeta reverse. The data were produced by immunoSEQ multiplex PCR, yet TCRdb's version contains in-frame clones alone and is incomplete. Its table lists 150,000 to 200,000 clones. The source material was PBMCs. The source is a woman aged 18-29 years in good health and CMV-seropositive.

The chain employs TRBV5-4 and TRBJ2-3; 7 nucleotides align to TRBD1. The CDR3 covers 15 residues. V was clipped by 6 bases and J by 3 bases; unmatched bases: 10. Germline-derived CDR1 and CDR2 are SGHNT and YYREEE (reference sequence). The DNA of the CDR3 is TGTGCCAGCACCGTGGACAGGAGCTCGACAGATACGCAGTATTTT. It codes for CASTVDRSSTDTQYF. Variable domain in full (rest from reference TRBV5-4 and TRBJ2-3): ETGVTQSPTHLIKTRGQQVTLRCSSQSGHNTVSWYQQALGQGPQFIFQYYREEENGRGNFPPRFSGLQFPNYSSELNVNALELDDSALYLCASTVDRSSTDTQYFGPGTRLTVL.

V and J are TRBV18 and TRBJ2-4, with 9 bases aligning to TRBD2. CDR1 and CDR2 (germline): KGHSH, LQKENI. V lost 3 bases, J lost 7 bases, and 4 bases stayed unmatched. The CDR3 contains 14 residues. For the CDR3, the DNA is TGTGCCAGCTCACCTGCTAGCGGGGCGAACATTCAGTACTTC. The encoded protein is CASSPASGANIQYF.

The genes are TRBV13 and TRBJ2-7; D not certain. The CDR3 consists of 15 residues. Trimming pared 0 bases from V and 3 bases from J, leaving 12 bases between. Germline loops: CDR1 PRHDT, CDR2 FYEKMQ (reference sequence). The CDR3 DNA is TGTGCCAGCAGCTTAGGTCTAACCCGAGTCTACGAGCAGTACTTC. Amino acid sequence: CASSLGLTRVYEQYF.

This chain joins TRBV7-2 and TRBJ1-1; weak D call: TRBD1 (6 bases). Germline CDR1 reads SGHTA; CDR2 reads FQGNSA. V lost 1 base to trimming and J lost 6 bases, with 6 bases between them. This CDR3 has 12 residues. The CDR3 protein is CASSLGQAEAFF. As DNA, the CDR3 is TGTGCCAGCAGCTTAGGACAGGCTGAAGCTTTCTTT.

The V call is TRBV7-2, the J call TRBJ1-5, with TRBD1 identical over 7 bases. Trimming removed 4 bases from V and 7 bases from J; junction bases left unmatched: 7. CDR1 and CDR2 from the germline V gene are SGHTA and FQGNSA. The CDR3 spans 14 residues. Here the CDR3 reads CASSSWTGPQPQHF. In DNA, the CDR3 is TGTGCCAGCAGCTCCTGGACAGGCCCACAGCCCCAGCATTTT.

V usage is TRBV5-6 and J usage is TRBJ2-3; D remains unclear. There are 14 residues in the CDR3. Germline V gene sequence: CDR1 SGHDT, CDR2 YYEEEE. The ends were cut back, 2 bases at V and 0 bases at J, with 7 bases in the middle. In nucleotides, the CDR3 is TGTGCCAGCAGCTTTAGCAGCAGCACAGATACGCAGTATTTT. Its translation is CASSFSSSTDTQYF.

This chain links TRBV6-4 with TRBJ1-2; D gene uncertain. V was pared by 5 bases and J by 0 bases, with 7 bases between. The CDR3 consists of 13 residues. Germline V gene lookup returns CDR1 MRHNA and CDR2 SNTAGT. The CDR3 sequence is CASSRSANYGYTF. CDR3 bases: TGTGCCAGCAGTCGGTCGGCTAACTATGGCTACACCTTC.

On this clone itself: The sample contains more than one DNA sequence encoding this CDR3. This chain links TRBV30 with TRBJ1-5, with a tentative D call TRBD1 (6 bases). Trimming took 0 bases from V and 4 from J, leaving 7 bases between them. The CDR3 extends over 13 amino acids. Per the germline V gene, CDR1 is GTSNPN and CDR2 is SVGIG (reference sequence). CDR3 amino acids: CAWSVTGNQPQHF. Here the CDR3 DNA reads TGTGCCTGGAGTGTTACAGGGAATCAGCCCCAGCATTTT.

The rearrangement uses TRBV9 and TRBJ2-3, with 8 bases matching TRBD2. The CDR3 is 15 residues long. The germline gives CDR1 SGDLS, CDR2 YYNGEE. J gave up 2 bases and V 3 bases, and 5 bases lay outside the gene matches. The CDR3 loop is CASSAVAGSTDTQYF. CDR3 coding DNA: TGTGCCAGCAGCGCCGTAGCGGGATCCACAGATACGCAGTATTTT. Using reference TRBV9 and TRBJ2-3 for the parts outside the CDR3, the full variable domain is DSGVTQTPKHLITATGQRVTLRCSPRSGDLSVYWYQQSLDQGLQFLIQYYNGEERAKGNILERFSAQQFPDLHSELNLSSLELGDSALYFCASSAVAGSTDTQYFGPGTRLTVL.